The following is a T cell receptor (beta chain) sequence with its context. Germline assignment: CDR1 MNHEY and CDR2 SVGEGT. The CDR3 has 12 residues. V lost 6 bases to trimming and J lost 7 bases, with 10 bases between them. The data originate from a study of human T cells and chemical hapten exposure. Study as a whole: Across its 20 to 25 weeks, the study gave patients weekly diphenylcyclopropenone doses to the scalp. Patch tests delivered 0.01% DPC to the upper back and were evaluated at 6 days.

Unique molecular identifiers were affixed to discrete cDNA molecules within the library. Each CDR3 protein gets one entry after TCRdb re-called the RACE reads with MiXCR. The sample has 65,000 to 90,000 distinct CDR3 sequences; 14% are singletons. Described time point: pre-sensitization, week 0. Treatment given: therapeutic diphenylcyclopropenone sensitization with weekly scalp DPC. Unseparated into fractions, whole blood served as the source from which total RNA was extracted. Material: whole blood, obtained in connection with sensitization to the hapten diphenylcyclopropenone (DPC). This sequence originates from a woman in her fifties or sixties with alopecia areata. Some clones in this sample may be carry-over from other donors' samples. The rearrangement joins TRBV6-2 or TRBV6-3 to TRBJ1-5; no reliable D call. The CDR3 bases are TGTGCCAGCAGCTCCATTTGGCAGCCCCAGCATTTT. Protein sequence: CASSSIWQPQHF.